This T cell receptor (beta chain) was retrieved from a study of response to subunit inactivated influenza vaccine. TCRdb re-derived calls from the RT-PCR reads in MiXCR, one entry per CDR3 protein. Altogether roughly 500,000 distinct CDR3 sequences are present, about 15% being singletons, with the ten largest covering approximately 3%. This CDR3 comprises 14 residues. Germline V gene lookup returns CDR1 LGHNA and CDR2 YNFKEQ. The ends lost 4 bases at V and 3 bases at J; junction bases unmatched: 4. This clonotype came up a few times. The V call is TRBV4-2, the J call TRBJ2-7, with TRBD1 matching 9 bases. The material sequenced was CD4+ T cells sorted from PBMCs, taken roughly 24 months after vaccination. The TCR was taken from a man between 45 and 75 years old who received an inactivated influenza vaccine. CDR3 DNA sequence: TGTGCCAGCAGCCGGACGGACAGGGGCTACGAGCAGTACTTC. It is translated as CASSRTDRGYEQYF.